These 32 T cell receptor beta chains came from one sample sequenced in a study of shared clonotypes between healthy human individuals. Clones were sequenced by immunoSEQ multiplex PCR, and TCRdb holds only the in-frame ones, with some missing. Among around 750,000 clones listed, approximately 79% were seen once. Specimen: memory CD4+ T cells sorted from blood. The subset is: CD45RA-negative fraction. Every receptor here comes from a woman aged 25-40 years in good health.

The chain carries TRBV28 and TRBJ2-7; TRBD2 matches 11 bases. CDR1 is MDHEN and CDR2 is SYDVKM in the germline V gene. This CDR3 comprises 16 residues. The V segment lost 4 bases and the J segment 5 bases; nucleotides outside the gene matches: 10. The CDR3 DNA sequence: TGTGCCAGCAGTTCTGCGTCTAGCGGGAGGTCCCACGAGCAGTACTTC. Protein: CASSSASSGRSHEQYF.

The rearrangement joins TRBV7-8 to TRBJ2-7, with a weak D call TRBD1 (5 bases). The CDR3 has 16 residues. V was shortened by 3 bases and J by 3 bases, with 18 bases between the two germline ends. CDR1 and CDR2 (germline): SGHVS, FQNEAQ. The CDR3 region is CASSLHRILDVYEQYF. The CDR3 DNA is TGTGCCAGCAGCTTGCACAGGATACTGGACGTCTACGAGCAGTACTTC.

The chain combines TRBV5-1 with TRBJ2-2, with TRBD2 as a possible D gene (5 bases). The CDR3 has 17 amino acids. The ends were cut back, 0 bases at V and 1 base at J, with 13 bases in the middle. Germline values: CDR1 SGHRS, CDR2 YFSETQ. The CDR3 loop is CASSLGWPSGNTGELFF. The DNA for the CDR3 is TGCGCCAGCAGCTTGGGTTGGCCCAGCGGGAACACCGGGGAGCTGTTTTTT.

The chain employs TRBV7-9 and TRBJ1-3; D is uncertain. There are 14 residues in the CDR3. Trimming took off 6 bases at V and 7 bases at J, with 16 bases between the two ends. Germline values: CDR1 SEHNR, CDR2 FQNEAQ (reference sequence). The CDR3 nucleotides read TGTGCCAGCAGTCGGACCATAAATTGGAACACCATATATTTT. It encodes CASSRTINWNTIYF.

The chain joins TRBV18 to TRBJ2-5; unclear D gene. The CDR3 is made up of 15 amino acids. The V end was cut by 3 bases, the J end by 5 bases, with 16 bases between. Germline CDR1 reads KGHSH; CDR2 reads LQKENI. The chain's CDR3 is CASSPLDLPMETQYF. The DNA for the CDR3 is TGTGCCAGCTCACCGCTGGACCTGCCAATGGAGACCCAGTACTTC.

This chain uses TRBV5-1 with TRBJ2-5, with a possible D match to TRBD2 (5 bases). V was trimmed by 4 bases and J by 3 bases, leaving 16 bases between them. From germline, CDR1 is SGHRS and CDR2 YFSETQ. CDR3 length: 15 residues. The DNA for the CDR3 is TGCGCCAGCAGCACCCGAGGCGCGGGTGAAGAGACCCAGTACTTC. Its protein is CASSTRGAGEETQYF.

V usage is TRBV5-6 and J usage is TRBJ1-5; D might be TRBD1 (5 bases). Trimming removed 0 bases at V and 2 bases at J, with 6 bases between. This CDR3 contains 14 residues. Germline V lookup: CDR1 SGHDT, CDR2 YYEEEE. CDR3 sequence: CASSLARGNQPQHF. Written as DNA, the CDR3 is TGTGCCAGCAGCTTGGCCAGGGGCAATCAGCCCCAGCATTTT.

The J gene is TRBJ2-5, the V gene TRBV7-2, with D possibly matching TRBD1 (5 bases). This CDR3 contains 13 residues. Trimming left V 3 bases short and J 4 bases short, with 9 bases between. The germline V gene has CDR1 SGHTA and CDR2 FQGNSA. As DNA, the CDR3 is TGTGCCAGCAGCTTTAGGGGCGGAGAGACCCAGTACTTC. Residues: CASSFRGGETQYF.

The chain has TRBV2 and TRBJ2-3, with 8 bases that match TRBD2. Losses at the gene ends were 4 bases for V and 0 bases for J; bases not matched to a gene: 6. This CDR3 is 16 amino acids long. Germline V gene data show CDR1 as SNHLY and CDR2 as FYNNEI. The CDR3 DNA is TGTGCCAGCAGTGGTTGGCTAGCGGGTAGCACAGATACGCAGTATTTT. This gives the protein CASSGWLAGSTDTQYF.

The rearrangement links TRBV4-2 to TRBJ1-3; D may be TRBD1 (6 bases). Trimming took off 6 bases at V and 1 base at J, with 16 bases between the two ends. This CDR3 comprises 16 residues. Germline CDR1 LGHNA, CDR2 YNFKEQ. The CDR3 DNA is TGTGCCAGCAGTTATACAGGGCTGGTGTCTGGAAACACCATATATTTT. Encoded protein: CASSYTGLVSGNTIYF.

This chain links TRBV6-4 with TRBJ2-3; no firm D call. This CDR3 region has 15 residues. V was clipped by 0 bases and J by 2 bases, with 9 bases between them. CDR1 and CDR2 from the germline V gene are MRHNA and SNTAGT. The CDR3 bases are TGTGCCAGCAGTGACTCGGTGGGTGCCACAGATACGCAGTATTTT. It codes for CASSDSVGATDTQYF.

This clone occurred a few times. V gene TRBV19 combines with J gene TRBJ2-7; TRBD1 matches 8 bases. This CDR3 is 14 amino acids long. V was pared by 5 bases and J by 0 bases, with 3 bases of the junction left unmatched. Germline CDR1 and CDR2: LNHDA and SQIVND (reference sequence). The CDR3 sequence is CASSWDRSSYEQYF. The CDR3 DNA is TGTGCCAGTAGTTGGGACAGGAGCTCCTACGAGCAGTACTTC. Combining the CDR3 with reference TRBV19 and TRBJ2-7 gives the whole variable domain DGGITQSPKYLFRKEGQNVTLSCEQNLNHDAMYWYRQDPGQGLRLIYYSQIVNDFQKGDIAEGYSVSREKKESFPLTVTSAQKNPTAFYLCASSWDRSSYEQYFGPGTRLTVT.

The chain couples TRBV19 to TRBJ2-2, with TRBD2 identical over 8 bases. V was pared by 7 bases and J by 7 bases, with 8 bases of the junction left unmatched. There are 14 residues in the CDR3. Germline V gene sequence: CDR1 LNHDA, CDR2 SQIVND (reference sequence). The CDR3 is CASNERGRDGELFF. CDR3 bases: TGTGCCAGTAACGAGCGGGGGCGGGACGGGGAGCTGTTTTTT.

The chain has TRBV5-1 and TRBJ2-1, with 9 bases that match TRBD1. The V and J ends lost 3 bases and 3 bases, in that order; junction bases with no gene match: 4. In germline, CDR1 is SGHRS, CDR2 YFSETQ. The CDR3 loop spans 15 amino acids. The DNA for the CDR3 is TGCGCCAGCAGCTCCTTGGGACAGGGCTACAATGAGCAGTTCTTC. Protein sequence: CASSSLGQGYNEQFF.

Comments on this clone: This specimen includes other DNA sequences encoding the same CDR3. DNA of the CDR3: TGTGCCAGTAGTATATCAACGAACACCGGGGAGCTGTTTTTT. Its translation: CASSISTNTGELFF. The genes are TRBV19 and TRBJ2-2; D is unclear. The CDR3 consists of 14 residues. The germline V gene has CDR1 LNHDA and CDR2 SQIVND (reference sequence). V lost 2 bases and J lost 0, with 4 bases in between.

J is TRBJ2-7 and V is TRBV29-1, with D uncertain. This CDR3 is 12 amino acids long. The germline CDR1 and CDR2 sequences are SQVTM and ANQGSEA. V was trimmed by 4 bases and J by 5 bases, leaving 12 bases between them. CDR3 sequence (DNA): TGCAGCGTTGGGGTTATGGCAGACGAGCAGTACTTC. It specifies CSVGVMADEQYF.

This clone has more than one count but fewer than ten. This chain connects TRBV5-4 to TRBJ2-7; 10 positions match TRBD2. The length of the CDR3 is 15 residues. Looked up from germline, CDR1 is SGHNT and CDR2 is YYREEE (reference sequence). With 2 bases clipped from V and 5 bases from J, the junction kept 7 bases outside the gene matches. The CDR3 DNA follows: TGTGCCAGCAGCTTCAGAGCGGGAGGGCCCGACGAGCAGTACTTC. It yields the protein CASSFRAGGPDEQYF.

The rearrangement joins TRBV5-1 to TRBJ1-2, with 8 positions matching TRBD1. V shed 0 bases and J 3 bases; nucleotides not matched to a gene: 13. The germline CDR1 and CDR2 sequences are SGHRS and YFSETQ. This CDR3 spans 18 amino acids. The chain's CDR3 is CASSLGGSDRGIHYGYTF. In nucleotides, the CDR3 is TGCGCCAGCAGCTTGGGTGGTAGCGACAGGGGAATTCACTATGGCTACACCTTC. The complete variable domain, with remaining parts taken from reference TRBV5-1 and TRBJ1-2, reads KAGVTQTPRYLIKTRGQQVTLSCSPISGHRSVSWYQQTPGQGLQFLFEYFSETQRNKGNFPGRFSGRQFSNSRSEMNVSTLELGDSALYLCASSLGGSDRGIHYGYTFGSGTRLTVV.

The rearrangement uses TRBV7-2 and TRBJ2-7; TRBD2 aligns across 9 bases. The germline CDR1 and CDR2 sequences are SGHTA and FQGNSA. The CDR3 length is 16 residues. The V gene end was trimmed by 4 bases and the J gene end by 2 bases; junction bases not matched to a gene: 9. The CDR3 is CASSSRTAGGPYEQYF. In DNA form, the CDR3 reads TGTGCCAGCAGCTCAAGGACTGCGGGAGGGCCCTACGAGCAGTACTTC. Combining the CDR3 with reference TRBV7-2 and TRBJ2-7 gives the whole variable domain GAGVSQSPSNKVTEKGKDVELRCDPISGHTALYWYRQSLGQGLEFLIYFQGNSAPDKSGLPSDRFSAERTGGSVSTLTIQRTQQEDSAVYLCASSSRTAGGPYEQYFGPGTRLTVT.

CDR3 coding DNA: TGCAGCGTTGGACAGGGGGCGGTAGATGAAAAACTGTTTTTT. This encodes CSVGQGAVDEKLFF. V gene TRBV29-1 combines with J gene TRBJ1-4; 10 bases line up with TRBD1. The J segment lost 6 bases and the V segment lost 4 bases, leaving 5 bases of the junction unmatched. This CDR3 comprises 14 residues. The germline V gene encodes CDR1 SQVTM and CDR2 ANQGSEA.

This clone has just a few counts. J is TRBJ2-7 and V is TRBV11-3; tentatively, D is TRBD2 (5 bases). Trimming stripped 5 bases from V and 6 bases from J, with 23 bases between. CDR3 length equals 16 residues. Germline loops: CDR1 SGHNT, CDR2 YENEEA. The CDR3 region is CASSRGLIRAGGEQYF. CDR3 coding DNA: TGTGCCAGCAGCCGAGGTTTGATTCGGGCAGGAGGCGAGCAGTACTTC.

This rearrangement joins TRBV2 to TRBJ1-4; D remains ambiguous. V was trimmed by 8 bases and J by 6 bases, leaving 10 bases between them. Germline V gives CDR1 SNHLY, CDR2 FYNNEI. This CDR3 comprises 12 residues. The CDR3 protein is CASRREDEKLFF. The CDR3 region has the DNA TGTGCCAGCCGAAGAGAGGATGAAAAACTGTTTTTT.

The chain carries TRBV11-2 and TRBJ2-1; tentative D call: TRBD2 (6 bases). CDR3 length: 14 residues. Germline assignment: CDR1 SGHAT and CDR2 FQNNGV. V shed 4 bases and J shed 6 bases, with 13 bases lying between them. The CDR3 bases are TGTGCCAGCAGCTGGAGACGGGGGTCCAATGAGCAGTTCTTC. Translating it yields CASSWRRGSNEQFF.

V and J are TRBV6-6 and TRBJ2-2; D uncertain. Looked up from germline, CDR1 is MNHNY and CDR2 is SVGAGI (reference sequence). The V and J ends lost 6 bases and 2 bases respectively, with 16 bases between them. The CDR3 loop spans 16 amino acids. The CDR3 is CASRMNERSNTGELFF. The CDR3 nucleotides are TGTGCCAGCAGAATGAATGAGAGGTCAAACACCGGGGAGCTGTTTTTT.

The chain carries TRBV11-2 and TRBJ2-7; 7 bases align to TRBD2. The CDR3 totals 14 residues. Germline CDR1 reads SGHAT; CDR2 reads FQNNGV. J lost 0 bases, V lost 8 bases, and 7 bases had no gene match. CDR3 amino acids: CASGGVSSSYEQYF. The CDR3 DNA is TGTGCCAGCGGGGGGGTCTCTAGCTCCTACGAGCAGTACTTC.

The J gene is TRBJ2-7, the V gene TRBV6-5; TRBD2 matches 9 bases. The germline V gene encodes CDR1 MNHEY and CDR2 SVGAGI. This CDR3 is 16 amino acids long. J was trimmed by 5 bases and V by 0 bases; bases with no gene match: 8. CDR3 residues: CASSYSPGLAGNEQYF. The CDR3 nucleotides read TGTGCCAGCAGTTACTCCCCGGGGCTAGCGGGAAACGAGCAGTACTTC.

This chain connects TRBV4-2 to TRBJ1-1; D gene unclear. There are 15 residues in the CDR3. The germline gives CDR1 LGHNA, CDR2 YNFKEQ. With 2 bases removed from V and 5 bases from J, the gap between germline ends came to 15 bases. The CDR3 loop is CASSQKAREKTEAFF. The CDR3 bases are TGTGCCAGCAGCCAAAAAGCGCGGGAGAAGACTGAAGCTTTCTTT.

V is TRBV5-1 and J is TRBJ2-2; 7 bases agree with TRBD2. CDR1 is SGHRS, CDR2 YFSETQ, per germline. With V trimmed by 2 bases and J by 1 base, 2 bases remained unmatched. The CDR3 contains 15 residues. CDR3 in amino acids: CASSFGRGNTGELFF. The CDR3, as DNA: TGCGCCAGCAGCTTTGGGAGGGGGAACACCGGGGAGCTGTTTTTT.

This rearrangement joins TRBV9 to TRBJ2-7; 9 positions agree with TRBD2. With V trimmed by 5 bases and J by 2 bases, 8 bases remained unmatched. Germline CDR1 reads SGDLS; CDR2 reads YYNGEE. The length of the CDR3 is 15 residues. In nucleotides, the CDR3 is TGTGCCAGCAGTGAGGGGCTAGCGGGACCCTACGAGCAGTACTTC. Translated: CASSEGLAGPYEQYF.

This chain joins TRBV5-1 and TRBJ1-2; D is possibly TRBD1 (5 bases). This CDR3 has 12 amino acids. Germline CDR1 reads SGHRS; CDR2 reads YFSETQ. Trimming pared 5 bases from V and 7 bases from J, leaving 12 bases between. The CDR3 nucleotides read TGCGCCAGCAGAGGGGAGGGTATTGGCTACACCTTC. As protein: CASRGEGIGYTF.

A remark on this clone: In the same sample, other DNA sequences code for this CDR3. The chain employs TRBV28 and TRBJ1-2, with D unresolved. Trimming shortened V by 5 bases and J by 2 bases, and 3 bases separated the two germline ends. This CDR3 is built from 11 residues. CDR1 is MDHEN and CDR2 is SYDVKM in the germline V gene. As DNA, the CDR3 is TGTGCCAGCAGTCACAACTATGGCTACACCTTC. This encodes CASSHNYGYTF.

The rearrangement uses TRBV7-9 and TRBJ1-4; D is undetermined. The CDR3 is 14 amino acids. CDR1 SEHNR and CDR2 FQNEAQ come from the germline V gene (reference sequence). V lost 2 bases and J 7 bases, leaving 11 bases between the germline ends. As DNA, the CDR3 is TGTGCCAGCAGCTTATCCATTGGCACTGAAAAACTGTTTTTT. Translating gives CASSLSIGTEKLFF.